The T cell receptor beta chain described here comes from a study of CD8 T cells in Susac syndrome. Random hexamers primed reverse transcription of about 0.45 to 1 ug RNA. The amplification used immunoSEQ multiplex PCR on TCR beta CDR3; it spanned 54 Vbeta and 13 Jbeta. TCRdb ran MiXCR on the immunoSEQ multiplex PCR reads and lists one entry per CDR3 protein. The table lists some 300,000 distinct CDR3 sequences, roughly 85% of them singletons, with roughly 0.21% in the top ten. V was clipped by 4 bases and J by 4 bases, with 6 bases between them. The germline gives CDR1 SGHDT, CDR2 YYEEEE. The CDR3 extends over 12 amino acids. The sequenced target, TCR beta, came from blood CD8+ and CD4+ T cells. The multiple sclerosis control group consisted of treatment-naive patients whose relapsing-remitting disease, which was either stable or active, fulfilled revised McDonald criteria.

The chain is built from TRBV5-6 and TRBJ1-5; D is uncertain. The sequenced sample consisted of CD8+ T cells from PBMCs. The sequence came from a human donor with multiple sclerosis. For the CDR3, the DNA is TGTGCCAGCAGCCACGATAATCAGCCCCAGCATTTT. Encoded protein: CASSHDNQPQHF.